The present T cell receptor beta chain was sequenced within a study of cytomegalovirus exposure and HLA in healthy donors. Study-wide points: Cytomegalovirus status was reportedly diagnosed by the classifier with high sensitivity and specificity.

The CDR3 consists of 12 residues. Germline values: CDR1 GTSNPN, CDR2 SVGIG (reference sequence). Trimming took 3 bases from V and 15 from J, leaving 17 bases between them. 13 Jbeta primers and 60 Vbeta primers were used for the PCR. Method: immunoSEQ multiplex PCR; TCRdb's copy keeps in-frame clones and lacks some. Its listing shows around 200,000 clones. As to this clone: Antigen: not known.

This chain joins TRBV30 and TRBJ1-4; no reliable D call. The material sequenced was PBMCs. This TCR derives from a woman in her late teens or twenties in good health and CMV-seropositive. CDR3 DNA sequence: TGTGCCTGGAGGGTGTCGCCGGGAAAGGTGTTTTTT. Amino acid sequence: CAWRVSPGKVFF.